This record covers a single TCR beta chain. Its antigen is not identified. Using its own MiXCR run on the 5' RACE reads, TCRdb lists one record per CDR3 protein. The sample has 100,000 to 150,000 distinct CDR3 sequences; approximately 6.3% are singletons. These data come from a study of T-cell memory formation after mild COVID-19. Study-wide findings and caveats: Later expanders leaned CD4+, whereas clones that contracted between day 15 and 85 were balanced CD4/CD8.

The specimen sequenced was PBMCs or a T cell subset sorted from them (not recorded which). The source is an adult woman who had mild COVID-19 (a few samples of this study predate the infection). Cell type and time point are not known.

The CDR3: CASSYTGTGISGYTF. The CDR3 DNA reads as TGTGCCAGCAGTTACACGGGGACAGGCATTAGCGGCTACACCTTC. The V call is TRBV6-5, the J call TRBJ1-2, with 8 nucleotides matching TRBD1. Germline CDR1 and CDR2: MNHEY and SVGAGI. CDR3 length: 15 amino acids. The J segment lost 8 bases and the V segment lost 2 bases, leaving 10 bases of the junction unmatched.